The source of this T cell receptor (beta chain) is a study of read filtering for tumor transcriptome and immune sequencing. Looking at the study overall: TCR-mapped reads were about 3.5 to 11 million with IR-seq versus about 85 to 1273 with RNA-seq. General study results and limits: IR-seq captured clonotypes deeper and more reliably than RNA-seq. Without single-read clonotypes, shared clonotype proportions correlated more between IR-seq and RNA-seq.

This clonotype has ten or more counts. Its antigen remains unidentified. Unmatched junction bases numbered 4, after V lost 6 bases and J lost 2 bases. The CDR3 spans 14 residues. Germline lookup yields CDR1 LNHDA and CDR2 SQIVND (reference sequence). Molecular barcoded adaptors covering alpha/delta and beta/gamma chains were used on 400 ng RNA. TCRdb ran MiXCR on the reads and lists one entry per CDR3 protein. The top ten clones hold about 8.6% of a sample with more than 100,000 distinct CDR3 sequences, roughly 13% of them seen once. The sequence derives from a donor aged 40 or older with multiple myeloma. The material sequenced was a population of CD138-negative cells sorted from bone marrow. The rearrangement links TRBV19 to TRBJ2-7; 10 bases agree with TRBD1. The CDR3 DNA is TGTGCCAGTAGGATGGGGACAGGGGCCTACGAGCAGTACTTC. As protein: CASRMGTGAYEQYF.